This T cell receptor (beta chain) derives from a study of CD8+CD57+ T cells in acquired aplastic anemia (dated by TCRdb to between 2017 and 2018). Concerning the study at large: On average, sorted CD4+ and CD8+ cells yielded approximately 3 ug of extracted DNA, with a range of about 0.17 to 27.4 ug. Healthy donor samples averaged around 10 million reads for CD4+ and roughly 11 million for CD8+ cells. Here is what the overall study found, with its caveats: Around 31 CD8+ CDR3 sequences were shared between patients and controls but appeared highly expressed in patients and within their immunodominant clones. CD8+ Simpson's diversity did not differ significantly between patients and healthy controls (P=0.060).

This clonotype was detected only once. The target of this receptor is not known. Base qualities are not provided; no much larger clone lies one nucleotide away. One read provides weak support. In this study, sorted CD4+ and CD8+ T cells from the blood of healthy subjects and of severe aplastic anemia patients had their TCR repertoires deep-sequenced. Ficoll-Paque density gradient centrifugation was used to isolate peripheral blood mononuclear cells. Before DNA was extracted, CD4+ and CD8+ T cells were sorted using either FACS or magnetic beads. Genomic DNA was used as template for profiling of TCR beta VDJ combinations and CDR3 sequences. An Illumina HiSeq 2000 was used for TCR repertoire sequencing. Under the source paper's analysis protocol: Repertoire assessment relied on Simpson's diversity index, CDR3 size and DJ length profiles, and TRBV/TRBJ rearrangement plots. The most abundant DNA sequence in the deep sequencing data was defined as the immunodominant clone. CDR3 amino acid sequences were checked for sharing between subjects and were compared against published repertoires and the VDJdb database. Starting from the raw public reads, TCRdb applied fastp trimming at Q25, assembled clones with MiXCR and retained in-frame beta chains. Merged by CDR3 protein, the rows form single entries marked with the most common genes and DNA. None of the V and J calls come from the authors' own analysis; TCRdb made them. This sample is represented by around 180,000 distinct CDR3 sequences; 55% to 75% of them were singletons. Under 50% of the sample is held by the ten biggest clonotypes.

Clipping removes 0 bases from V and 1 base from J, with 9 as the unmatched junction base count. CDR3 length: 18 amino acids, cysteine to phenylalanine. Solely the CDR3 DNA is kept, with 54 bases framed from the first base. The CDR1 and CDR2 encoded by the germline V gene are MNHNS and SASEGT. The receptor was derived from a human donor in good health. Sequencing was carried out using sorted CD4+, CD8+, or CD8+CD57+ T cells (not recorded which) from PBMCs. This chain joins TRBV6-1 to TRBJ2-7, with TRBD1 matching 10 junction bases. CDR3 loop: CASSEARGTGDRSYEQYF. The DNA is TGTGCCAGCAGTGAAGCGCGGGGGACAGGGGATAGGTCCTACGAGCAGTACTTC.